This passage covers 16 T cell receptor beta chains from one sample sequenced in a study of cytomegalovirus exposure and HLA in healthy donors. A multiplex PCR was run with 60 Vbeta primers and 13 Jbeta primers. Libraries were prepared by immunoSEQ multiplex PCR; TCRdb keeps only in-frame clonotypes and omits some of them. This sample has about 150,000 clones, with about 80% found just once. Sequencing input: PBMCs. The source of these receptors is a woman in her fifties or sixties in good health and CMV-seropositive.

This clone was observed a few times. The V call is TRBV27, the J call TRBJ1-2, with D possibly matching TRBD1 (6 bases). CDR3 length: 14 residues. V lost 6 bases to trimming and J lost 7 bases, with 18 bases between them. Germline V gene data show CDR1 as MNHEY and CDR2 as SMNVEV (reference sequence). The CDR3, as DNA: TGTGCCAGCAGACTCAATTCAGGGGTCTCTGGCTACACCTTC. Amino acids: CASRLNSGVSGYTF.

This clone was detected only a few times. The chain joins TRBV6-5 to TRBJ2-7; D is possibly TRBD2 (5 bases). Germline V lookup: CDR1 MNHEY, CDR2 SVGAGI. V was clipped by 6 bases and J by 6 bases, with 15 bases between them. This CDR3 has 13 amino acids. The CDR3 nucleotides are TGTGCCAGCAGCTCGACGCGGGCTCGCGAGCAGTACTTC. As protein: CASSSTRAREQYF.

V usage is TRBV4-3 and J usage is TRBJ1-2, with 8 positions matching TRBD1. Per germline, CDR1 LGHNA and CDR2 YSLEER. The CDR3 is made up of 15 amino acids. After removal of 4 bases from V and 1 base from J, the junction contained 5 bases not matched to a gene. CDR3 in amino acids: CASSPGTGFNYGYTF. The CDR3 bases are TGCGCCAGCAGCCCCGGGACAGGCTTTAACTATGGCTACACCTTC.

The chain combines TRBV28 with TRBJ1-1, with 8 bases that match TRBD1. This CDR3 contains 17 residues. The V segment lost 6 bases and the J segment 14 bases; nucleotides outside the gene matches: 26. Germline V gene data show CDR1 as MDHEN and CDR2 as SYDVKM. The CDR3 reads CASRKQGVGGSWGVLFF. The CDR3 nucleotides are TGTGCCAGCAGGAAACAGGGGGTTGGCGGGTCTTGGGGTGTTCTGTTCTTT.

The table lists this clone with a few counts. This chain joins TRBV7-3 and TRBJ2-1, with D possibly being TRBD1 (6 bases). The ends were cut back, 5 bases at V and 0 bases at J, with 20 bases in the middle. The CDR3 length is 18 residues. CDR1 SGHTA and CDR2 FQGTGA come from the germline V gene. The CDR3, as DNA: TGTGCCAGCAGCGCTGGGACAAAACGAAGAAGCTCCTACAATGAGCAGTTCTTC. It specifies CASSAGTKRRSSYNEQFF. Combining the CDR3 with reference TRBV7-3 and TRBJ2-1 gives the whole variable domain GAGVSQTPSNKVTEKGKYVELRCDPISGHTALYWYRQSLGQGPEFLIYFQGTGAADDSGLPNDRFFAVRPEGSVSTLKIQRTERGDSAVYLCASSAGTKRRSSYNEQFFGPGTRLTVL.

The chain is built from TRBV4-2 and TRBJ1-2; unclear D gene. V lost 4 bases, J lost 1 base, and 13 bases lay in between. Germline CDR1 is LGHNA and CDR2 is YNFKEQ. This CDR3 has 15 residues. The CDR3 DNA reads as TGTGCCAGCAGCCCTAGGACCGACTATAACTATGGCTACACCTTC. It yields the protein CASSPRTDYNYGYTF.

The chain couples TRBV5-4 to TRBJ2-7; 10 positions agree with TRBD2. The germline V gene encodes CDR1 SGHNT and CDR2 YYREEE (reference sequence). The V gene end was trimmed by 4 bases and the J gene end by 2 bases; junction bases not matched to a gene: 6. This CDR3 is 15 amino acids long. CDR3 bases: TGTGCCAGCAGCCTCTCCGGGACTAGCGCCTACGAGCAGTACTTC. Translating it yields CASSLSGTSAYEQYF. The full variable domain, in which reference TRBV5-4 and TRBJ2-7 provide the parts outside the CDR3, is ETGVTQSPTHLIKTRGQQVTLRCSSQSGHNTVSWYQQALGQGPQFIFQYYREEENGRGNFPPRFSGLQFPNYSSELNVNALELDDSALYLCASSLSGTSAYEQYFGPGTRLTVT.

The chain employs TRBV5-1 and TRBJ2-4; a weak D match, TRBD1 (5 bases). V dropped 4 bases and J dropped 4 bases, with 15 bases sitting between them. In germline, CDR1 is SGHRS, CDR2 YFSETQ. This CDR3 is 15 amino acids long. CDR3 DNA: TGCGCCAGCAGCCAGGACATAGGTACGAAAAACATTCAGTACTTC. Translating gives CASSQDIGTKNIQYF.

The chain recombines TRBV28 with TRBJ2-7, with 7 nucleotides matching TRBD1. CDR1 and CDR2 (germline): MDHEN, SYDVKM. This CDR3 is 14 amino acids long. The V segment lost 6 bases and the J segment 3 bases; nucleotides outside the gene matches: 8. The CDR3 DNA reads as TGTGCCAGCAGCCCTGCCCCAGGGGGCTACGAGCAGTACTTC. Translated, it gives CASSPAPGGYEQYF.

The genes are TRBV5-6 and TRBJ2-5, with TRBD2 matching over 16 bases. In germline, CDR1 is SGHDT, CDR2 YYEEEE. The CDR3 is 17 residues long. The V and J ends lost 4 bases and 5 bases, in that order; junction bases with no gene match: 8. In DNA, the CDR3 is TGTGCCAGCAGCACCGGGACTAGCGGGGGGGCCAGGGAGACCCAGTACTTC. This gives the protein CASSTGTSGGARETQYF.

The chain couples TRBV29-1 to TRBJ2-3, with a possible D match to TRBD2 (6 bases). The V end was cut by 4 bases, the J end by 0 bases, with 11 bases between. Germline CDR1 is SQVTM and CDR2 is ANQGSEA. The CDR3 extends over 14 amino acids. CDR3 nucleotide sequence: TGCAGCGTTGTTGCAGGGACTAGCACAGATACGCAGTATTTT. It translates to CSVVAGTSTDTQYF.

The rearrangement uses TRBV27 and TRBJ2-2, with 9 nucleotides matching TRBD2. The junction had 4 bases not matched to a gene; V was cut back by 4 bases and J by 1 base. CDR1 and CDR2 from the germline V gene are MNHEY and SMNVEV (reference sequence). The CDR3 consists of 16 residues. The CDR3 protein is CASSSLAGENTGELFF. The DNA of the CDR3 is TGTGCCAGCAGTTCATTAGCGGGAGAGAACACCGGGGAGCTGTTTTTT.

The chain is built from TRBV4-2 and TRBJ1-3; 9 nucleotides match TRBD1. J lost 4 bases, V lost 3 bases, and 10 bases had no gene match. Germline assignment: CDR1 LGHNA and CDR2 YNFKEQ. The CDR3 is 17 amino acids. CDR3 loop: CASSQGQGTRRGNTIYF. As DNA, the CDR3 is TGTGCCAGCAGCCAGGGACAGGGAACAAGAAGGGGAAACACCATATATTTT.

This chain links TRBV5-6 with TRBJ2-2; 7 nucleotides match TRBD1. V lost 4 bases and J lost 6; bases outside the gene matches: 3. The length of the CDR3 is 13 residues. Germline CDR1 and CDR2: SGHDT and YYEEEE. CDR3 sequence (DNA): TGTGCCAGCAGCGAGGGACAGCCCGGGGAGCTGTTTTTT. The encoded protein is CASSEGQPGELFF.

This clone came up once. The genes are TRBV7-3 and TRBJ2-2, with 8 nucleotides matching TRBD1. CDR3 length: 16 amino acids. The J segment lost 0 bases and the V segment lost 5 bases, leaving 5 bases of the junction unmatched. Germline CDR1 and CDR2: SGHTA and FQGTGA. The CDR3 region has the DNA TGTGCCAGCAGCCCAGGGGGCTCCGCGAACACCGGGGAGCTGTTTTTT. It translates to CASSPGGSANTGELFF.

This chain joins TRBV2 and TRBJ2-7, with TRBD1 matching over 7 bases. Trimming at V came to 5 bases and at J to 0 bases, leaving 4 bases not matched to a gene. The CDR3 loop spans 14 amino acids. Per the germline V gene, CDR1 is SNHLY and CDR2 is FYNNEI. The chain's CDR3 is CASSWQGVSYEQYF. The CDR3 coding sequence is TGTGCCAGCAGTTGGCAGGGGGTCTCCTACGAGCAGTACTTC.